This record covers a single T cell receptor beta chain. The antigen remains unidentified. Sequencing was performed with immunoSEQ multiplex PCR; in TCRdb, only in-frame clones are kept and a portion is missing. The table includes more than 120,000 clones, 87% detected once. This sample is part of a study of cytomegalovirus exposure and HLA in healthy donors. Looking at the study overall: A subsequent analysis reported that the 120 validation repertoires were produced on the same platform that had also been used for the roughly 670 first-cohort repertoires.

Whole-study findings and limits: Confirmation in vitro established that a few CMV-associated chains were specific for CMV antigens. Subsequent analysis found a tendency for first-cohort TCR clusters to co-occur within the 95 to 150 validation repertoires.

Sequencing was carried out using PBMCs. This clonotype originated in a man aged 18 to 29 in good health and CMV-seropositive.

The CDR3 sequence is CAWSESGGSYEQYF. The CDR3 region has the DNA TGTGCCTGGAGTGAGAGCGGGGGCTCCTACGAGCAGTACTTC. The chain carries TRBV30 and TRBJ2-7; TRBD2 aligns across 8 bases. The CDR3 runs to 14 residues. With V trimmed by 1 base and J by 0 bases, 2 bases remained unmatched. Germline V lookup: CDR1 GTSNPN, CDR2 SVGIG (reference sequence).